A selection of T cell receptor beta chains follows, all from one sample in a study of shared clonotypes between healthy human individuals. Measured with immunoSEQ multiplex PCR; TCRdb has only the in-frame clones, and not every one. The sample holds about 1.1 million clones, around 78% seen once. Sequencing was carried out using memory CD4+ T cells from PBMCs. These receptors all come from a young man in good health. Some clones in this sample may be carry-over from other donors' samples. CDR3s include the opening cysteine and the closing phenylalanine or tryptophan. Each record gives: V gene, J gene, clone size, D gene, CDR3 protein, CDR3 DNA. A D gene is named only where the DNA matches it firmly. Rows may omit the clone size; those that give it use once, few, many or a size class.

V: TRBV28; J: TRBJ1-1; size: once; D: -; CDR3: CASSTTGMNTEAFF; DNA: TGTGCCAGCAGTACAACGGGAATGAACACTGAAGCTTTCTTT
V: TRBV28; J: TRBJ2-7; size: few; D: -; CDR3: CASSPIEAYEQYF; DNA: TGTGCCAGCAGCCCGATTGAGGCCTACGAGCAGTACTTC
V: TRBV18; J: TRBJ1-1; size: -; D: -; CDR3: CASSPGQNTEAFF; DNA: TGTGCCAGCTCCCCGGGACAGAACACTGAAGCTTTCTTT
V: TRBV5-4; J: TRBJ1-1; size: once; D: -; CDR3: CASSLARGGGTEAFF; DNA: TGTGCCAGCAGCTTGGCACGAGGAGGGGGGACTGAAGCTTTCTTT
V: TRBV11-2; J: TRBJ1-4; size: -; D: -; CDR3: CASSLFLGVGEKLFF; DNA: TGTGCCAGCAGCTTATTTCTAGGGGTGGGGGAAAAACTGTTTTTT
V: TRBV11-2; J: TRBJ2-1; size: -; D: -; CDR3: CASSLDASPHNEQFF; DNA: TGTGCCAGCAGCTTAGACGCTAGCCCCCACAATGAGCAGTTCTTC
V: TRBV5-1; J: TRBJ1-4; size: -; D: -; CDR3: CASSSSGGTNEKLFF; DNA: TGCGCCAGCAGCTCCTCCGGAGGGACTAATGAAAAACTGTTTTTT
V: TRBV7-9; J: TRBJ1-1; size: -; D: TRBD1; CDR3: CASSATGVTEAFF; DNA: TGTGCCAGCAGCGCGACAGGGGTGACTGAAGCTTTCTTT
V: TRBV6-1; J: TRBJ2-7; size: -; D: -; CDR3: CATMWGRSGEQYF; DNA: TGTGCCACAATGTGGGGGAGATCGGGTGAGCAGTACTTC
V: TRBV11-2; J: TRBJ1-2; size: -; D: -; CDR3: CASSFAQGSYGYTF; DNA: TGTGCCAGCAGCTTCGCACAGGGTTCCTATGGCTACACCTTC
V: TRBV25-1; J: TRBJ2-2; size: few; D: -; CDR3: CASSRTTGELFF; DNA: TGTGCCAGCAGTAGGACCACCGGGGAGCTGTTTTTT
V: TRBV2; J: TRBJ1-4; size: -; D: -; CDR3: CASTQGHATNEKLFF; DNA: TGTGCCAGCACCCAGGGGCACGCAACTAATGAAAAACTGTTTTTT
V: TRBV11-2; J: TRBJ2-6; size: -; D: -; CDR3: CASSLRTFSRGGANVLTF; DNA: TGTGCCAGCAGCTTGCGGACCTTCTCACGGGGTGGGGCCAACGTCCTGACTTTC
V: TRBV5-1; J: TRBJ2-1; size: -; D: -; CDR3: CASSRLGGVGNEQFF; DNA: TGCGCCAGCAGCCGGCTAGGGGGTGTGGGCAATGAGCAGTTCTTC
V: TRBV5-1; J: TRBJ2-5; size: -; D: -; CDR3: CASSPPIGGQETQYF; DNA: TGCGCCAGCAGCCCTCCGATAGGGGGCCAAGAGACCCAGTACTTC
V: TRBV1; J: TRBJ2-1; size: -; D: -; CDR3: CTSSLKRQGRVNEQFF; DNA: TGCACCAGCAGCCTCAAGAGGCAGGGCCGGGTCAATGAGCAGTTCTTC
V: TRBV5-1; J: TRBJ2-7; size: -; D: TRBD1; CDR3: CASSFRPLRTGSYEQYF; DNA: TGCGCCAGCAGCTTCCGCCCCCTAAGGACAGGGAGCTACGAGCAGTACTTC
V: TRBV2; J: TRBJ2-3; size: -; D: TRBD1; CDR3: CASRIGTGGADTQYF; DNA: TGTGCCAGCAGGATCGGGACAGGGGGCGCGGATACGCAGTATTTT
V: TRBV2; J: TRBJ2-4; size: few; D: -; CDR3: CASSEAYIQYF; DNA: TGTGCCAGCAGTGAAGCTTACATTCAGTACTTC
V: TRBV2; J: TRBJ2-5; size: -; D: -; CDR3: CASHLAVGETQYF; DNA: TGTGCCAGCCATCTGGCCGTCGGAGAGACCCAGTACTTC
V: TRBV9; J: TRBJ2-1; size: -; D: TRBD2; CDR3: CASSVGTSEYNEQFF; DNA: TGTGCCAGCAGCGTAGGGACTAGTGAGTACAATGAGCAGTTCTTC
V: TRBV28; J: TRBJ1-1; size: few; D: -; CDR3: CASNQAIRRTNTEAFF; DNA: TGTGCCAGCAACCAGGCCATTCGGAGAACGAACACTGAAGCTTTCTTT
V: TRBV2; J: TRBJ2-3; size: -; D: TRBD2; CDR3: CASSRLAGGPGNTQYF; DNA: TGTGCCAGCAGCCGGCTAGCGGGAGGGCCTGGGAATACGCAGTATTTT
V: TRBV30; J: TRBJ2-5; size: few; D: -; CDR3: CAWSGPQETQYF; DNA: TGTGCCTGGAGTGGACCCCAAGAGACCCAGTACTTC
V: TRBV9; J: TRBJ2-1; size: -; D: -; CDR3: CASSGTGTPGVNEQFF; DNA: TGTGCCAGCAGCGGGACCGGGACCCCGGGGGTAAATGAGCAGTTCTTC
V: TRBV10-1; J: TRBJ2-3; size: -; D: -; CDR3: CASSGQNADTQYF; DNA: TGCGCCAGCAGTGGCCAGAATGCAGATACGCAGTATTTT
V: TRBV28; J: TRBJ1-4; size: -; D: -; CDR3: CASSLGGFSEKLFF; DNA: TGTGCCAGCAGTTTGGGAGGGTTCAGTGAAAAACTGTTTTTT
V: TRBV30; J: TRBJ2-6; size: -; D: -; CDR3: CAWSRGSISGANVLTF; DNA: TGTGCCTGGAGTAGGGGATCGATCTCTGGGGCCAACGTCCTGACTTTC
V: TRBV9; J: TRBJ2-3; size: -; D: -; CDR3: CASSERVGVSTDTQYF; DNA: TGTGCCAGCAGCGAACGAGTGGGGGTTAGCACAGATACGCAGTATTTT
V: TRBV4-1; J: TRBJ2-3; size: -; D: TRBD2; CDR3: CASSSREGTDTQYF; DNA: TGCGCCAGCAGCTCTCGGGAGGGCACAGATACGCAGTATTTT
V: TRBV30; J: TRBJ2-7; size: -; D: -; CDR3: CAWSVSNEQYF; DNA: TGTGCCTGGAGTGTAAGTAACGAGCAGTACTTC
V: TRBV14; J: TRBJ1-2; size: -; D: -; CDR3: CASSQERHYGYTF; DNA: TGTGCCAGCAGCCAGGAACGGCACTATGGCTACACCTTC
V: TRBV5-6; J: TRBJ2-2; size: -; D: TRBD2; CDR3: CASSSGLAGQTPF; DNA: TGTGCCAGCAGCTCAGGCCTAGCGGGGCAAACTCCCTTT
V: TRBV6-1; J: TRBJ2-7; size: -; D: -; CDR3: CASRLGQFHEQYF; DNA: TGTGCCAGCAGACTCGGACAGTTCCACGAGCAGTACTTC
V: TRBV19; J: TRBJ1-4; size: few; D: -; CDR3: CASSNPGRNEKLFF; DNA: TGTGCCAGTAGTAATCCAGGGCGGAATGAAAAACTGTTTTTT
V: TRBV11-2; J: TRBJ1-4; size: -; D: -; CDR3: CASSPLDGGESGKLFF; DNA: TGTGCCAGCAGCCCCCTAGACGGGGGAGAGTCAGGAAAACTGTTTTTT
V: TRBV30; J: TRBJ1-1; size: few; D: TRBD1; CDR3: CAWDRGDTEAFF; DNA: TGTGCCTGGGACAGGGGGGACACTGAAGCTTTCTTT
V: TRBV10-3; J: TRBJ2-7; size: once; D: TRBD2; CDR3: CAISPGLDGYEQYF; DNA: TGTGCCATAAGTCCGGGACTAGATGGGTACGAGCAGTACTTC
V: TRBV30; J: TRBJ2-7; size: few; D: TRBD1; CDR3: CAWSGQGGEQYF; DNA: TGTGCCTGGAGTGGACAGGGGGGCGAGCAGTACTTC
V: TRBV10-1; J: TRBJ2-1; size: -; D: -; CDR3: CASSCIGFNEQFF; DNA: TGCGCCAGCAGTTGCATAGGGTTCAATGAGCAGTTCTTC